The T cell receptor beta chain described here comes from a study of blood T cell repertoires in COVID-19. Study in general: Acute and convalescent COVID-19 specimens originated in the United States, Italy and Spain. T cells, B-cell-depleted T cells, or PBMCs provided the cDNA or gDNA that served as material.

The authors' processing: Reference gene primer amplification gave estimated nucleated cell counts. The data were produced by immunoSEQ multiplex PCR, yet TCRdb's version contains in-frame clones alone and is incomplete. From that table come the V and J calls and clone size; the DNA was used to work out D and trimming. The sample has 14,000 to 15,000 clones, 86% seen once; the top ten hold roughly a sixth. V lost 0 bases, J lost 4 bases, and 12 bases lay in between. The CDR3 runs 15 residues. Germline loops: CDR1 LGHNA, CDR2 YNFKEQ. Source material: peripheral blood. This clonotype was sampled from a human donor in a cohort sampled during active COVID-19. V is TRBV4-2 and J is TRBJ1-2; D might be TRBD1 (6 bases). CDR3 sequence reads: CASSQDRGVAYGYTF. The CDR3 coding sequence is TGTGCCAGCAGCCAAGACAGGGGCGTAGCCTATGGCTACACCTTC.